The rows below give T cell receptor beta chains drawn from one sample of a study of T cells in Graves' hyperthyroidism and ophthalmopathy. One entry per CDR3 protein, called by TCRdb with MiXCR from the multiplex PCR reads. Of around 700,000 distinct CDR3 sequences listed, roughly a sixth are singletons. The sample was blood. The receptors originated from a woman in her 50s with Graves' hyperthyroidism that later progressed to Graves' ophthalmopathy. CDR3s include the opening cysteine and the closing phenylalanine or tryptophan. A D gene is named only where the DNA matches it firmly. Size values are once, few and many counts, or a class for expanded clones, and some rows have none.

12	few	.	TRBV20-1	TRBJ2-5	TGCAGTGCCTTCGCCACAGGAGAGACCCAGTACTTC	CSAFATGETQYF
16	.	.	TRBV25-1	TRBJ2-6	TGTGCCAGCAGTGGATATGACAGCGCTGGGGCCAACGTCCTGACTTTC	CASSGYDSAGANVLTF
15	many	.	TRBV20-1	TRBJ1-3	TGCAGTGCCGGACGGGGTCAGCCATCTGGAAACACCATATATTTT	CSAGRGQPSGNTIYF
14	few	.	TRBV5-1	TRBJ1-1	TGCGCCAGCAGCTTGGTCGTGGATAGCGCTGAAGCTTTCTTT	CASSLVVDSAEAFF
15	.	.	TRBV19	TRBJ1-5	TGTGCCAGTAGTCCCCATACAGGGCGCAATCAGCCCCAGCATTTT	CASSPHTGRNQPQHF
15	few	.	TRBV5-1	TRBJ2-4	TGCGCCAGCAGCTTGGCCCGCGACAGGCTGGACATTCAGTACTTC	CASSLARDRLDIQYF
15	many	.	TRBV11-3	TRBJ2-2	TGTGCCAGCAGCTTACGGGCAGACTCCACCGGGGAGCTGTTTTTT	CASSLRADSTGELFF
16	.	.	TRBV19	TRBJ1-5	TGTGCCAGTACCCCCCCCCTGTCTCGGAGCAATCAGCCCCAGCATTTT	CASTPPLSRSNQPQHF
14	.	TRBD2	TRBV29-1	TRBJ2-1	TGCAGCGTTGTCCTAGCGGGGGGGGACAATGAGCAGTTCTTC	CSVVLAGGDNEQFF
14	.	.	TRBV6-5	TRBJ1-2	TGTGCCAGCAGTCACGGTTTACCTAACTATGGCTACACCTTC	CASSHGLPNYGYTF
15	.	.	TRBV12-3/TRBV12-4	TRBJ2-4	TGTGCCGGCGCTACCATTGGGGAAGCCAAAAACATTCAGTACTTC	CAGATIGEAKNIQYF
15	few	.	TRBV6-9	TRBJ1-6	TGTGCCAGCAGTTCCTCCGCTCGGGGTCGTTCACCCCTCCACTTT	CASSSSARGRSPLHF
15	many	TRBD1	TRBV11-3	TRBJ2-3	TGTGCCAGCAGCTCACAGGGGGCCCTTACAGATACGCAGTATTTT	CASSSQGALTDTQYF
14	many	TRBD1	TRBV5-1	TRBJ2-3	TGTGCCAGCAGCCTGGACAGGGGGACAGATACGCAGTATTTT	CASSLDRGTDTQYF
15	.	TRBD1	TRBV20-1	TRBJ2-2	TGCAGTGCCAAAGGGGGCTCATCGGCCACCGGGGAGCTGTTTTTT	CSAKGGSSATGELFF
14	.	.	TRBV4-1	TRBJ1-3	TGCGCCAGCAGCCAAGCTCCGGGACGAGAAACCATATATTTT	CASSQAPGRETIYF
14	.	TRBD1	TRBV29-1	TRBJ1-5	TGCAGCGTTGGAACAGGGGGCGGCAATCAGCCCCAGCATTTT	CSVGTGGGNQPQHF